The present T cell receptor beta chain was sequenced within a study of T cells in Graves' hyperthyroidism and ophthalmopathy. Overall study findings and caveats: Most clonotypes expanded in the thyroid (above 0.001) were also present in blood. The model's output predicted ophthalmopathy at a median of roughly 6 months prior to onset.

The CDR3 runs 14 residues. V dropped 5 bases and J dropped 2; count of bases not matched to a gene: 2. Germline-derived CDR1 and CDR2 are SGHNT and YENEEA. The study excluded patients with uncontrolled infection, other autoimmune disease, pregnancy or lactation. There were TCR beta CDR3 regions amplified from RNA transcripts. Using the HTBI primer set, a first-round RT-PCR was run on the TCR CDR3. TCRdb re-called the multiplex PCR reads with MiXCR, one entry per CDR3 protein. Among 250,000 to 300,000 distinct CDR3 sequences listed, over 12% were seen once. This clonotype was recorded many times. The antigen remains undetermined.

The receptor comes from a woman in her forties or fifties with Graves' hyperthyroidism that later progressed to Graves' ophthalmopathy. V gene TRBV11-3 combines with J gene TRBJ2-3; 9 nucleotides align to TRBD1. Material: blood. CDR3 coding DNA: TGTGCCAGCAGCACAGGGGGCTCCACAGATACGCAGTATTTT. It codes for CASSTGGSTDTQYF.